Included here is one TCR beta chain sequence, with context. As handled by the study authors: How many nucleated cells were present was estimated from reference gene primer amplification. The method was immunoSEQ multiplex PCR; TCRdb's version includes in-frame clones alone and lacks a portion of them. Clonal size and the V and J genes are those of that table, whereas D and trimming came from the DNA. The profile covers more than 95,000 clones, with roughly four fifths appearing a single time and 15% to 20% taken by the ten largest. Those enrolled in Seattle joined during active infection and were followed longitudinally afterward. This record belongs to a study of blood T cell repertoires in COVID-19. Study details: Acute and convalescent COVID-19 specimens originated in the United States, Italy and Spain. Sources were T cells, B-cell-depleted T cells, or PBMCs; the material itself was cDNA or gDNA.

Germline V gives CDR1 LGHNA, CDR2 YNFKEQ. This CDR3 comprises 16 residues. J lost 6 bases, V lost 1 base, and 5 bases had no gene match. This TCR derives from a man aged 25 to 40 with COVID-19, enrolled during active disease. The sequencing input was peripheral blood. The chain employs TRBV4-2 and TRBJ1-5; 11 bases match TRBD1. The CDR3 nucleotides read TGTGCCAGCAGCCAAGGACTGGGACAGGGGGGTCAGCCCCAGCATTTT. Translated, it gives CASSQGLGQGGQPQHF.